This is a list of T cell receptor beta chains from one sample in a study of T cell responses to AZD1222 COVID-19 vaccine. Clones were sequenced by immunoSEQ multiplex PCR, and TCRdb holds only the in-frame ones, with some missing. Of around 130,000 clones in the sample, roughly 89% were seen once. The sample here was peripheral blood, taken on day 0 of AZD1222 vaccination. The receptors stem from an adult in good health. Both conserved end residues are part of each CDR3. Fields, in order: clone size, V gene, D gene, J gene, CDR3 DNA, CDR3 protein. A D gene is named only where the DNA matches it firmly. The listing skips clone size in some rows; elsewhere it reads once, few, many or a size class.

size: once
V: TRBV4-1
D: TRBD1
J: TRBJ1-2
DNA: TGCGCCAGCAGCCCCACAGGGGTCGATGGCTACACCTTC
CDR3: CASSPTGVDGYTF

size: once
V: TRBV7-9
D: -
J: TRBJ2-2
DNA: TGTGCCCCCGGGAACGGGGAGCTGTTTTTT
CDR3: CAPGNGELFF

size: -
V: TRBV30
D: TRBD1
J: TRBJ2-5
DNA: TGTGCCTGGTCACGGGGACAGACCAACCAAGAGACCCAGTACTTC
CDR3: CAWSRGQTNQETQYF

size: -
V: TRBV19
D: TRBD2
J: TRBJ2-3
DNA: TGTGCCAGTAGTATAGCCTTCTGGCGGGAGCAGGATACGCAGTATTTT
CDR3: CASSIAFWREQDTQYF

size: -
V: TRBV11-2
D: -
J: TRBJ1-2
DNA: TGTGCCAGCAGCTTGGGGGGAACTTTTTATGGCTACACCTTC
CDR3: CASSLGGTFYGYTF

size: -
V: TRBV5-1
D: TRBD2
J: TRBJ2-7
DNA: TGCGCCAGCAGCTTGGGCGGACTAGCCTACGAGCAGTACTTC
CDR3: CASSLGGLAYEQYF

size: -
V: TRBV4-1
D: -
J: TRBJ1-4
DNA: TGCGCCAGCAGCCAGGGACGCTACATTGGTGAAAAACTGTTTTTT
CDR3: CASSQGRYIGEKLFF

size: -
V: TRBV10-1
D: -
J: TRBJ1-5
DNA: TGCGCCAGCAGTGATGGCGGGAATCAGCCCCAGCATTTT
CDR3: CASSDGGNQPQHF

size: -
V: TRBV15
D: TRBD1
J: TRBJ2-7
DNA: TGTGCCACCAGCAGAGATCTCGGGACAGGGGTTAACGAGCAGTACTTC
CDR3: CATSRDLGTGVNEQYF

size: -
V: TRBV2
D: -
J: TRBJ2-7
DNA: TGTGCCAGCAGTGGGGACACCCAATCCTACGAGCAGTACTTC
CDR3: CASSGDTQSYEQYF

size: once
V: TRBV2
D: -
J: TRBJ2-5
DNA: TGTGCCAGCAGGGGGCCGGGACTCCAAGAGACCCAGTACTTC
CDR3: CASRGPGLQETQYF

size: many
V: TRBV6-4
D: TRBD1
J: TRBJ2-1
DNA: TGTGCCAGCAGTGACTCGGACAGGAATGAGCAGTTCTTC
CDR3: CASSDSDRNEQFF

size: -
V: TRBV30
D: TRBD1
J: TRBJ2-2
DNA: TGTGCCTGGATTGACAGGGGTAGCACCGGGGAGCTGTTTTTT
CDR3: CAWIDRGSTGELFF

size: -
V: TRBV6-1
D: -
J: TRBJ1-2
DNA: TGTGCCAGCAGAGAAGGGGATTGGCGTCAGCACTATGGCTACACCTTC
CDR3: CASREGDWRQHYGYTF

size: -
V: TRBV5-6
D: -
J: TRBJ1-6
DNA: TGTGCCAGCAGCCCGGGTGGGCCCACCGGTTCACCCCTCCACTTT
CDR3: CASSPGGPTGSPLHF

size: -
V: TRBV18
D: -
J: TRBJ1-4
DNA: TGTGCCAGCTCACCATCAGGGTTTGAGGTCGGTGAAAAACTGTTTTTT
CDR3: CASSPSGFEVGEKLFF

size: -
V: TRBV3-1/TRBV3-2
D: -
J: TRBJ1-2
DNA: TGTGCCAGCAGCCAAGCAACCGCAGGTGGCGGCTACACCTTC
CDR3: CASSQATAGGGYTF

size: -
V: TRBV6-5
D: -
J: TRBJ2-7
DNA: TGTGCCAGCGCTTGGTTAGCCGGCTACGAGCAGTACTTC
CDR3: CASAWLAGYEQYF

size: -
V: TRBV29-1
D: -
J: TRBJ1-2
DNA: TGCAGCGTTGAGGCCGGGATTGGCCAGTCCGGCTACACCTTC
CDR3: CSVEAGIGQSGYTF

size: -
V: TRBV6-6
D: TRBD1
J: TRBJ2-5
DNA: TGTGCCAGCAGTTACTGGGACAGGCAAGAGACCCAGTACTTC
CDR3: CASSYWDRQETQYF

size: -
V: TRBV27
D: -
J: TRBJ1-2
DNA: TGTGCCAGCAGCACCTACAGGGATGCCTATGGCTACACCTTC
CDR3: CASSTYRDAYGYTF

size: -
V: TRBV4-2
D: -
J: TRBJ2-5
DNA: TGTGCCAGCAGCCAAGATCCACGGGAGACCCAGTACTTC
CDR3: CASSQDPRETQYF